The 28 T cell receptor beta chains below all came from one sample that was sequenced in a study of T cell changes during pregnancy in multiple sclerosis. Here immunoSEQ multiplex PCR was the method, and the copy in TCRdb shows in-frame clones only, minus some. The sample has fewer than 85,000 clones, around 92% seen once. Sequenced material: peripheral blood, taken in the third trimester of pregnancy. Every receptor here comes from a female donor in good health, enrolled as a control in a pregnancy study.

The CDR3 DNA reads as TGTGCCAGCAGTGAGAGGGGGTTAGCGGGGGGGCGTGACACAGATACGCAGTATTTT. Amino acids: CASSERGLAGGRDTDTQYF. The chain uses TRBV2 and TRBJ2-3; 11 bases align to TRBD2. The ends lost 3 bases at V and 2 bases at J; junction bases unmatched: 13. The CDR3 is 19 residues long. Germline CDR1 SNHLY, CDR2 FYNNEI.

The DNA for the CDR3 is TGTGCCAGCAGTTTATTTAGACAGGGGGCTCAGCCCCAGCATTTT. Its translation is CASSLFRQGAQPQHF. V gene TRBV28 combines with J gene TRBJ1-5, with 10 positions matching TRBD1. The CDR3 contains 15 residues. The V and J ends lost 1 base and 6 bases, in that order; junction bases with no gene match: 3. The germline CDR1 and CDR2 sequences are MDHEN and SYDVKM.

The J gene is TRBJ2-7, the V gene TRBV6-1; the D is unclear. V was clipped by 6 bases and J by 4 bases, with 10 bases between them. Germline CDR1 is MNHNS and CDR2 is SASEGT. This CDR3 has 12 residues. In DNA, the CDR3 is TGTGCCAGCAGACTCTCGGAGTACGAGCAGTACTTC. The encoded protein is CASRLSEYEQYF.

The rearrangement joins TRBV29-1 to TRBJ2-1, with D possibly matching TRBD2 (5 bases). CDR3 length: 12 amino acids. The germline V and J ends were trimmed by 3 bases and 13 bases, with 16 bases remaining between them. Germline V gene lookup returns CDR1 SQVTM and CDR2 ANQGSEA. The CDR3 DNA reads as TGCAGCGTTGATGTCAGCGGTGGGAGTCAGTTCTTC. Translated, it gives CSVDVSGGSQFF.

The J gene is TRBJ1-2, the V gene TRBV19, with 8 positions matching TRBD1. This CDR3 is 15 amino acids long. The V gene's germline CDR1 is LNHDA and CDR2 SQIVND (reference sequence). After removal of 6 bases from V and 7 bases from J, the junction contained 13 bases not matched to a gene. The CDR3 DNA reads as TGTGCCAGTAGGCCTGGACAGGGACGATCTGCTGGCTACACCTTC. Protein product: CASRPGQGRSAGYTF. The full variable domain, completed using reference TRBV19 and TRBJ1-2, is DGGITQSPKYLFRKEGQNVTLSCEQNLNHDAMYWYRQDPGQGLRLIYYSQIVNDFQKGDIAEGYSVSREKKESFPLTVTSAQKNPTAFYLCASRPGQGRSAGYTFGSGTRLTVV.

This clone was picked up a small number of times. V usage is TRBV7-6 and J usage is TRBJ1-6; 8 bases are a match to TRBD1. With V trimmed by 3 bases and J by 8 bases, 3 bases remained unmatched. Germline-derived CDR1 and CDR2 are SGHVS and FNYEAQ. CDR3 length equals 14 residues. The CDR3 DNA reads TGTGCCAGCAGCTTTTCGACAGGGGATTCACCCCTCCACTTT. This sequence encodes CASSFSTGDSPLHF. Full variable domain (missing parts from reference TRBV7-6 and TRBJ1-6): GAGVSQSPRYKVTKRGQDVALRCDPISGHVSLYWYRQALGQGPEFLTYFNYEAQQDKSGLPNDRFSAERPEGSISTLTIQRTEQRDSAMYRCASSFSTGDSPLHFGNGTRLTVT.

CDR3 residues: CATGTPTTNEKLFF. CDR3 in DNA: TGTGCCACTGGGACACCCACAACTAATGAAAAACTGTTTTTT. The chain links TRBV19 to TRBJ1-4; maybe TRBD1 (6 bases). Trimming took 10 bases from V and 0 from J, leaving 12 bases between them. Germline CDR1 is LNHDA and CDR2 is SQIVND (reference sequence). CDR3 length: 14 amino acids.

This clone was seen only once. The V and J genes are TRBV7-8 and TRBJ2-7, with TRBD1 identical over 8 bases. The CDR3 is 17 amino acids. Germline-derived CDR1 and CDR2 are SGHVS and FQNEAQ. The J segment lost 5 bases and the V segment lost 1 base, leaving 13 bases of the junction unmatched. CDR3 loop: CASSLGLRTGKRNEQYF. The CDR3 DNA sequence: TGTGCCAGCAGCTTAGGCCTCCGGACAGGGAAGAGGAACGAGCAGTACTTC.

The chain has TRBV10-2 and TRBJ2-3, with D tentatively TRBD2 (5 bases). CDR3 length: 15 amino acids. Germline V lookup: CDR1 WSHSY, CDR2 SAAADI. Trimming took 4 bases from V and 1 from J, leaving 12 bases between them. CDR3 protein: CASSGLALGTDTQYF. DNA for the CDR3: TGCGCCAGCAGTGGGCTAGCTTTGGGCACAGATACGCAGTATTTT.

The CDR3 DNA reads TGTGCCAGCAGCGTAGAGAGCGGGACCCTGACCGGGGAGCTGTTTTTT. This gives the protein CASSVESGTLTGELFF. The V call is TRBV9, the J call TRBJ2-2; TRBD2 agrees at 7 bases. With 0 bases clipped from V and 5 bases from J, the junction kept 7 bases outside the gene matches. The V gene's germline CDR1 is SGDLS and CDR2 YYNGEE. This CDR3 comprises 16 residues.

The chain is built from TRBV5-1 and TRBJ2-3; D is undetermined. This CDR3 has 13 residues. V lost 4 bases, J lost 0 bases, and 6 bases lay in between. Germline assignment: CDR1 SGHRS and CDR2 YFSETQ. The CDR3 coding sequence is TGCGCCAGCAGCCCAGGTAGCACAGATACGCAGTATTTT. This encodes CASSPGSTDTQYF.

This chain links TRBV2 with TRBJ2-3, with TRBD1 as a possible D gene (5 bases). The CDR3 totals 15 residues. Per the germline V gene, CDR1 is SNHLY and CDR2 is FYNNEI. The germline V and J ends were trimmed by 6 bases and 7 bases, with 20 bases remaining between them. The CDR3 nucleotides are TGTGCCAGCAGGGCACGCCCGGACAACTCTTATACGCAGTATTTT. As protein: CASRARPDNSYTQYF. The full variable domain, rest sourced from reference TRBV2 and TRBJ2-3, is EPEVTQTPSHQVTQMGQEVILRCVPISNHLYFYWYRQILGQKVEFLVSFYNNEISEKSEIFDDQFSVERPDGSNFTLKIRSTKLEDSAMYFCASRARPDNSYTQYFGPGTRLTVL.

The chain has TRBV27 and TRBJ2-7; maybe TRBD2 (6 bases). The V and J ends lost 5 bases and 1 base respectively, with 12 bases between them. Germline CDR1 MNHEY, CDR2 SMNVEV (reference sequence). This CDR3 contains 14 residues. CDR3: CASSRGLLSYEQYF. As DNA, the CDR3 is TGTGCCAGCAGTCGGGGACTCCTATCCTACGAGCAGTACTTC.

The chain combines TRBV19 with TRBJ2-1, with 10 bases matching TRBD2. Germline V gives CDR1 LNHDA, CDR2 SQIVND (reference sequence). With V trimmed by 8 bases and J by 7 bases, 8 bases remained unmatched. The CDR3 covers 14 residues. The CDR3 region has the DNA TGTGCCAGTGGCAGGAGCGGGAGGGGGAATGAGCAGTTCTTC. It specifies CASGRSGRGNEQFF. Full variable domain (remainder filled in from reference TRBV19 and TRBJ2-1): DGGITQSPKYLFRKEGQNVTLSCEQNLNHDAMYWYRQDPGQGLRLIYYSQIVNDFQKGDIAEGYSVSREKKESFPLTVTSAQKNPTAFYLCASGRSGRGNEQFFGPGTRLTVL.

This chain uses TRBV11-2 with TRBJ1-6; D remains ambiguous. V gave up 2 bases and J gave up 10 bases, with 12 bases separating them. The CDR3 sequence is 14 residues long. Germline V CDR1 and CDR2: SGHAT, FQNNGV. The CDR3 spells CASSLRAGGSPLHF. CDR3 sequence (DNA): TGTGCCAGCAGCTTAAGAGCAGGTGGATCACCCCTCCACTTT.

This rearrangement joins TRBV28 to TRBJ2-7; TRBD1 matches 10 bases. This CDR3 has 15 amino acids. The germline CDR1 and CDR2 sequences are MDHEN and SYDVKM. V gave up 5 bases and J gave up 2 bases; unmatched junction bases: 6. The CDR3 spells CASSLGQGGTYEQYF. The CDR3 DNA follows: TGTGCCAGCAGTCTAGGACAGGGGGGGACCTACGAGCAGTACTTC.

In DNA, the CDR3 is TGTGCCAGCAGCACTAGCGGGAGACCCAATGAGCAGTTCTTC. Translation gives CASSTSGRPNEQFF. The V call is TRBV4-2, the J call TRBJ2-1; the match to TRBD2 covers 11 bases. V lost 5 bases, J lost 6 bases, and 3 bases stayed unmatched. Germline V CDR1 and CDR2: LGHNA, YNFKEQ. The CDR3 totals 14 residues.

This chain joins TRBV27 and TRBJ1-2; 9 bases are a match to TRBD1. This CDR3 comprises 13 residues. The germline V gene has CDR1 MNHEY and CDR2 SMNVEV (reference sequence). The junction had 6 bases not matched to a gene; V was cut back by 5 bases and J by 8 bases. The CDR3 reads CASSGWDRVGYTF. The CDR3 DNA sequence: TGTGCCAGCAGTGGATGGGACAGGGTGGGCTACACCTTC.

The rearrangement uses TRBV5-1 and TRBJ1-1; D is possibly TRBD1 (5 bases). Trimming stripped 2 bases from V and 4 bases from J, with 12 bases between. From germline, CDR1 is SGHRS and CDR2 YFSETQ. The CDR3 extends over 14 amino acids. In DNA form, the CDR3 reads TGCGCCAGCAGCTTCGGGTCAGGGTCCACTGAAGCTTTCTTT. Encoded protein: CASSFGSGSTEAFF.

The CDR3 region has the DNA TGTGCCGTGGAGCAGGGGTATAATTCACCCCTCCACTTT. Residues: CAVEQGYNSPLHF. The chain links TRBV7-2 to TRBJ1-6; the D gene is possibly TRBD1 (6 bases). Trimming shortened V by 11 bases and J by 4 bases, and 12 bases separated the two germline ends. Looked up from germline, CDR1 is SGHTA and CDR2 is FQGNSA. CDR3 size: 13 residues.

This sequence joins TRBV9 and TRBJ2-7, with unresolved D. The CDR3 totals 12 residues. V was shortened by 3 bases and J by 3 bases, with 7 bases between the two germline ends. The germline V gene has CDR1 SGDLS and CDR2 YYNGEE. In nucleotides, the CDR3 is TGTGCCAGCAGCGCTTCTCTCTACGAGCAGTACTTC. This sequence encodes CASSASLYEQYF.

This sequence joins TRBV19 and TRBJ2-3, with TRBD1 identical over 8 bases. Germline values: CDR1 LNHDA, CDR2 SQIVND (reference sequence). The CDR3 is 14 amino acids. V shed 7 bases, J shed 3 bases, and the junction held 6 bases outside the gene matches. DNA for the CDR3: TGTGCCAGTACCAGGACAGGGTCGACAGATACGCAGTATTTT. It is translated as CASTRTGSTDTQYF.

The chain uses TRBV28 and TRBJ2-3, with 14 bases aligning to TRBD2. V lost 8 bases, J lost 4 bases, and 5 bases stayed unmatched. The length of the CDR3 is 15 residues. CDR1 is MDHEN and CDR2 is SYDVKM in the germline V gene. CDR3 region: CASGGTSGRPDTQYF. The CDR3 bases are TGTGCCAGCGGGGGGACTAGCGGGAGACCAGATACGCAGTATTTT.

The chain employs TRBV6-6 and TRBJ1-5; TRBD1 matches at 9 bases. This CDR3 spans 14 amino acids. V gave up 2 bases and J gave up 8 bases; unmatched junction bases: 4. CDR1 and CDR2 from the germline V gene are MNHNY and SVGAGI (reference sequence). DNA for the CDR3: TGTGCCAGCAGTTACGGGACAGGGCATGAGCCCCAGCATTTT. Encoded protein: CASSYGTGHEPQHF.

The gene calls are TRBV5-5 and TRBJ1-5; D is perhaps TRBD1 (5 bases). Germline assignment: CDR1 SGHKS and CDR2 YYEKEE (reference sequence). CDR3 length: 13 residues. Trimming left V 1 base short and J 9 bases short, with 11 bases between. CDR3 sequence (DNA): TGTGCCAGCAGCTTGAGCCCCCAGGGGCCCCAGCATTTT. This translates into CASSLSPQGPQHF.

In its sample, this clone was seen once. This chain joins TRBV5-4 and TRBJ2-5; tentative D call: TRBD1 (7 bases). CDR3 length equals 13 residues. The germline CDR1 and CDR2 sequences are SGHNT and YYREEE (reference sequence). The germline V and J ends were trimmed by 4 bases and 5 bases, with 12 bases remaining between them. Written as DNA, the CDR3 is TGTGCCAGCAGCCGGCGGGGACAGGAGACCCAGTACTTC. Its translation: CASSRRGQETQYF.

This clone was seen only once. The J gene is TRBJ2-7, the V gene TRBV11-1; TRBD1 agrees at 11 bases. CDR3 size: 14 residues. Looked up from germline, CDR1 is SGHAT and CDR2 is FQDESV (reference sequence). V gave up 5 bases and J gave up 6 bases; unmatched junction bases: 6. This chain's CDR3 is CASSAGQGVSEQYF. DNA for the CDR3: TGTGCCAGCAGCGCGGGACAGGGGGTAAGCGAGCAGTACTTC.

The V and J genes are TRBV28 and TRBJ1-6; 7 nucleotides agree with TRBD1. Germline V gives CDR1 MDHEN, CDR2 SYDVKM. V lost 3 bases, J lost 5 bases, and 4 bases stayed unmatched. The CDR3 covers 15 residues. The CDR3 DNA sequence: TGTGCCAGCAGTTTCGAGGGGGCGGATAATTCACCCCTCCACTTT. Translation gives CASSFEGADNSPLHF.